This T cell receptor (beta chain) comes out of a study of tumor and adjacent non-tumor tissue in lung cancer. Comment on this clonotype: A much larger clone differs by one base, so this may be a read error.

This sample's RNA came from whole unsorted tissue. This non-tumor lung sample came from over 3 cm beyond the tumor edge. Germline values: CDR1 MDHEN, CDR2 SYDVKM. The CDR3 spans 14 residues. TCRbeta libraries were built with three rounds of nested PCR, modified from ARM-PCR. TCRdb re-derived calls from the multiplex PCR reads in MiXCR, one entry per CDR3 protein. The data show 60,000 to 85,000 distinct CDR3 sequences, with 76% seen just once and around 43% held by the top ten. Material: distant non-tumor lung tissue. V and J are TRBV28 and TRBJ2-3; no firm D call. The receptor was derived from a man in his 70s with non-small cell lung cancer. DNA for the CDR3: TGTGCCAGCAGTCCTCGAGACCGTACAGATACGCGGTATTTT. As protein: CASSPRDRTDTRYF.